Following are 31 T cell receptor beta chains from one sample sequenced in a study of PD-1 blockade in classical Hodgkin lymphoma. Method: immunoSEQ multiplex PCR; TCRdb's copy keeps in-frame clones and lacks some. The profile shows around 13,000 clones, 85% to 90% of them singletons. Every one of the patients relapsed after autologous stem cell transplantation (brentuximab vedotin exposure was variable). With magnetic negative selection, CD4+ T cells were purified from PBMCs that had been thawed. The input for sequencing was CD4+ T cells from blood, taken at baseline. These receptors all stem from a human donor with classical Hodgkin lymphoma.

The V call is TRBV5-1, the J call TRBJ2-7; 8 bases are shared with TRBD2. The CDR3 has 15 amino acids. Germline CDR1 is SGHRS and CDR2 is YFSETQ. J gave up 3 bases and V 0 bases, and 5 bases lay outside the gene matches. In nucleotides, the CDR3 is TGCGCCAGCAGCTTGGAGGCAGGGACTAGCTACGAGCAGTACTTC. Its protein is CASSLEAGTSYEQYF.

The chain couples TRBV27 to TRBJ2-1; 12 bases align to TRBD2. The CDR3 totals 15 residues. From germline, CDR1 is MNHEY and CDR2 SMNVEV (reference sequence). The J segment lost 8 bases and the V segment lost 8 bases, leaving 10 bases of the junction unmatched. This CDR3 is CASPPSGRASDEQFF. The CDR3 coding sequence is TGTGCCAGCCCCCCTAGCGGGAGGGCATCCGATGAGCAGTTCTTC.

The chain is built from TRBV6-5 and TRBJ2-3; possibly TRBD1 or TRBD2 for D (5 bases each). Germline V gene sequence: CDR1 MNHEY, CDR2 SVGAGI. CDR3 length equals 15 residues. V gave up 2 bases and J gave up 3 bases, with 12 bases separating them. For the CDR3, the DNA is TGTGCCAGCAGTTACGGGGGATCAGCGACAGATACGCAGTATTTT. This codes for CASSYGGSATDTQYF.

The chain employs TRBV29-1 and TRBJ1-1, with D unclear. Germline CDR1 and CDR2: SQVTM and ANQGSEA. The CDR3 covers 14 residues. Between the trimmed V and J ends, which lost 2 bases and 5 bases, there was a span of 15 bases. The CDR3 region is CSVEPRVARTEAFF. The CDR3 DNA reads as TGCAGCGTTGAACCACGGGTCGCGCGGACTGAAGCTTTCTTT.

The genes are TRBV7-9 and TRBJ1-4, with TRBD1 as a possible D gene (5 bases). Germline values: CDR1 SEHNR, CDR2 FQNEAQ (reference sequence). CDR3 size: 15 residues. V was cut by 2 bases and J by 4 bases, with 11 bases left in between. Written as DNA, the CDR3 is TGTGCCAGCAGCTTAACGCAGGGCCATAATGAAAAACTGTTTTTT. This translates into CASSLTQGHNEKLFF.

The chain combines TRBV5-5 with TRBJ2-2, with D possibly being TRBD1 (5 bases). The germline CDR1 and CDR2 sequences are SGHKS and YYEKEE (reference sequence). This CDR3 contains 15 residues. Trimming cost V 2 bases and J 6 bases, with 14 bases left between them. The CDR3 sequence: CASSFRGASAGELFF. The CDR3 DNA reads as TGTGCCAGCAGCTTTAGGGGCGCGAGCGCCGGGGAGCTGTTTTTT.

The chain uses TRBV5-1 and TRBJ1-1; unclear D gene. The CDR3 extends over 14 amino acids. CDR1 and CDR2 from the germline V gene are SGHRS and YFSETQ. V lost 4 bases, J lost 4 bases, and 14 bases lay in between. CDR3 protein: CASSKQGLGTEAFF. CDR3 bases: TGCGCCAGCAGCAAACAAGGATTGGGCACTGAAGCTTTCTTT.

The rearrangement uses TRBV19 and TRBJ1-5; 7 nucleotides line up with TRBD1. This CDR3 region has 19 residues. From germline, CDR1 is LNHDA and CDR2 SQIVND (reference sequence). The junction had 18 bases not matched to a gene; V was cut back by 4 bases and J by 3 bases. The DNA for the CDR3 is TGTGCCAGTAGTAGAGATGAGCGGGGCAGGGGGACACTCAATCAGCCCCAGCATTTT. Its protein product is CASSRDERGRGTLNQPQHF. The full variable domain, its missing parts supplied by reference TRBV19 and TRBJ1-5, is DGGITQSPKYLFRKEGQNVTLSCEQNLNHDAMYWYRQDPGQGLRLIYYSQIVNDFQKGDIAEGYSVSREKKESFPLTVTSAQKNPTAFYLCASSRDERGRGTLNQPQHFGDGTRLSIL.

The V call is TRBV19, the J call TRBJ1-5; D perhaps matches TRBD1 (5 bases). V was pared by 3 bases and J by 10 bases, with 16 bases between. This CDR3 contains 14 residues. Looked up from germline, CDR1 is LNHDA and CDR2 is SQIVND (reference sequence). The CDR3, as DNA: TGTGCCAGTAGTATGGGCAGGGTCAATGAACCCCAGCATTTT. Translated, it gives CASSMGRVNEPQHF.

V usage is TRBV28 and J usage is TRBJ2-1; 13 bases line up with TRBD2. Trimming cost V 2 bases and J 9 bases; bases outside gene matches: 4. The germline gives CDR1 MDHEN, CDR2 SYDVKM. CDR3 size: 15 residues. In DNA form, the CDR3 reads TGTGCCAGCAGTTTACGACTAGCGGGAGGCGCTGAGCAGTTCTTC. Translating gives CASSLRLAGGAEQFF.

The genes are TRBV10-2 and TRBJ2-3, with 7 bases fitting TRBD2. The junction had 12 bases not matched to a gene; V was cut back by 7 bases and J by 5 bases. From germline, CDR1 is WSHSY and CDR2 SAAADI. CDR3 length equals 15 residues. Here the CDR3 reads CASIPRRESIDTQYF. DNA of the CDR3: TGCGCCAGCATCCCTCGGCGGGAGTCCATAGATACGCAGTATTTT.

The rearrangement uses TRBV7-2 and TRBJ2-6; D is undetermined. The V gene's germline CDR1 is SGHTA and CDR2 FQGNSA. The CDR3 extends over 15 amino acids. Trimming pared 0 bases from V and 2 bases from J, leaving 5 bases between. CDR3 region: CASSLASAGANVLTF. For the CDR3, the DNA is TGTGCCAGCAGCTTAGCGTCAGCTGGGGCCAACGTCCTGACTTTC.

V usage is TRBV19 and J usage is TRBJ2-7, with TRBD1 identical over 9 bases. Germline CDR1 is LNHDA and CDR2 is SQIVND (reference sequence). Losses at the gene ends were 6 bases for V and 4 bases for J; bases not matched to a gene: 4. The CDR3 runs to 13 residues. This CDR3 is CASRGQGTYEQYF. The CDR3, as DNA: TGTGCCAGTAGGGGACAGGGAACTTACGAGCAGTACTTC.

This clone was observed a single time. V usage is TRBV6-1 and J usage is TRBJ1-5, with D unresolved. Trimming pared 6 bases from V and 0 bases from J, leaving 12 bases between. Germline V lookup: CDR1 MNHNS, CDR2 SASEGT. This CDR3 region has 15 residues. CDR3 loop: CASSIGGNSNQPQHF. The CDR3 DNA is TGTGCCAGCAGCATAGGAGGGAATAGCAATCAGCCCCAGCATTTT.

The chain has TRBV2 and TRBJ1-6, with 9 bases fitting TRBD1. This CDR3 is built from 12 residues. CDR1 is SNHLY, CDR2 FYNNEI, per germline. The J segment lost 9 bases and the V segment lost 8 bases, leaving 2 bases of the junction unmatched. CDR3 protein: CASGTGISPLHF. The CDR3 DNA reads as TGTGCCAGCGGGACAGGGATTTCACCCCTCCACTTT.

This clone was detected once. V gene TRBV11-3 combines with J gene TRBJ1-3; 8 nucleotides agree with TRBD1. Trimming took 5 bases from V and 2 from J; bases not matched to a gene: 5. This CDR3 region has 15 residues. Germline V CDR1 and CDR2: SGHNT, YENEEA. The CDR3 region has the DNA TGTGCCAGCAGCCTGACAGGGGTAACTGGAAACACCATATATTTT. Protein: CASSLTGVTGNTIYF.

V and J are TRBV2 and TRBJ2-3; the D gene could be TRBD1 or TRBD2 (6 bases each). Trimming shortened V by 8 bases and J by 2 bases, and 11 bases separated the two germline ends. Germline V lookup: CDR1 SNHLY, CDR2 FYNNEI. The CDR3 length is 13 residues. The CDR3 loop reads CASGGQATDTQYF. In DNA form, the CDR3 reads TGTGCCAGCGGGGGGCAGGCCACAGATACGCAGTATTTT. The complete variable domain, with remaining parts taken from reference TRBV2 and TRBJ2-3, reads EPEVTQTPSHQVTQMGQEVILRCVPISNHLYFYWYRQILGQKVEFLVSFYNNEISEKSEIFDDQFSVERPDGSNFTLKIRSTKLEDSAMYFCASGGQATDTQYFGPGTRLTVL.

The rearrangement joins TRBV28 to TRBJ2-5, with D perhaps assigned TRBD1 or TRBD2 (5 bases each). This CDR3 is 13 amino acids long. Germline V gene lookup returns CDR1 MDHEN and CDR2 SYDVKM. Trimming stripped 4 bases from V and 4 bases from J, with 10 bases between. CDR3: CASSYPGGETQYF. CDR3 in DNA: TGTGCCAGCAGTTACCCTGGGGGAGAGACCCAGTACTTC.

The V and J genes are TRBV7-2 and TRBJ2-5; tentative D call: TRBD1 (6 bases). The CDR3 contains 15 residues. Trimming took 2 bases from V and 1 from J, leaving 11 bases between them. The germline gives CDR1 SGHTA, CDR2 FQGNSA. As DNA, the CDR3 is TGTGCCAGCAGCTTATACAGGGCGCGCCAAGAGACCCAGTACTTC. Its translation: CASSLYRARQETQYF.

J is TRBJ2-7 and V is TRBV7-9; D is unclear. Germline V lookup: CDR1 SEHNR, CDR2 FQNEAQ (reference sequence). Trimming pared 5 bases from V and 4 bases from J, leaving 21 bases between. The CDR3 has 16 residues. The CDR3 spells CASSAHDSLGSYEQYF. CDR3 DNA: TGTGCCAGCAGCGCCCACGACTCCCTAGGATCGTACGAGCAGTACTTC.

The gene calls are TRBV6-6 and TRBJ2-3; the match to TRBD1 covers 9 bases. The CDR3 is 16 amino acids. Per the germline V gene, CDR1 is MNHNY and CDR2 is SVGAGI (reference sequence). Trimming cost V 6 bases and J 2 bases; bases outside gene matches: 9. This CDR3 is CASSRPRDRDTDTQYF. DNA of the CDR3: TGTGCCAGCAGCCGCCCCCGGGACAGGGACACAGATACGCAGTATTTT.

This chain uses TRBV28 with TRBJ1-3; perhaps TRBD1 as D (5 bases). CDR1 and CDR2 from the germline V gene are MDHEN and SYDVKM. Deletions cut 4 bases from V and 0 bases from J, with 10 bases between. The CDR3 is 15 residues long. CDR3 coding DNA: TGTGCCAGCAGTTACCCAGGGATCTCTGGAAACACCATATATTTT. Residues: CASSYPGISGNTIYF.

The chain combines TRBV27 with TRBJ2-1, with D unclear. The CDR3 extends over 11 amino acids. The germline V and J ends were trimmed by 4 bases and 9 bases, with 7 bases remaining between them. Per the germline V gene, CDR1 is MNHEY and CDR2 is SMNVEV (reference sequence). The CDR3 sequence is CASSSTGEQFF. The DNA for the CDR3 is TGTGCCAGCAGTTCCACGGGTGAGCAGTTCTTC.

The chain is built from TRBV7-8 and TRBJ2-5, with D uncertain. Germline CDR1 SGHVS, CDR2 FQNEAQ. Deletions cut 1 base from V and 2 bases from J, with 8 bases between. The CDR3 contains 14 residues. The CDR3 is CASSLGRLQETQYF. The CDR3 nucleotides read TGTGCCAGCAGCTTAGGCCGATTACAAGAGACCCAGTACTTC.

The chain joins TRBV7-2 to TRBJ2-3; perhaps TRBD1 as D (5 bases). CDR1 SGHTA and CDR2 FQGNSA come from the germline V gene. The CDR3 loop spans 14 amino acids. Trimming shortened V by 6 bases and J by 4 bases, and 14 bases separated the two germline ends. Written as DNA, the CDR3 is TGTGCCAGCAGTTCAGGGTTGGGCCCAGATACGCAGTATTTT. It is translated as CASSSGLGPDTQYF. Full variable domain (remainder filled in from reference TRBV7-2 and TRBJ2-3): GAGVSQSPSNKVTEKGKDVELRCDPISGHTALYWYRQSLGQGLEFLIYFQGNSAPDKSGLPSDRFSAERTGGSVSTLTIQRTQQEDSAVYLCASSSGLGPDTQYFGPGTRLTVL.

V and J are TRBV4-1 and TRBJ2-4; 16 nucleotides align to TRBD2. J gave up 1 base and V 0 bases, and 12 bases lay outside the gene matches. This CDR3 contains 22 residues. Germline V gene sequence: CDR1 MGHRA, CDR2 YSYEKL. The CDR3: CASSQDKPGTSGGVWAKNIQYF. For the CDR3, the DNA is TGCGCCAGCAGCCAAGATAAACCCGGGACTAGCGGGGGGGTTTGGGCCAAAAACATTCAGTACTTC.

This clone is a singleton in its sample. J is TRBJ1-5 and V is TRBV15; D ambiguous. Germline lookup yields CDR1 LNHNV and CDR2 YYDKDF (reference sequence). CDR3 length equals 12 residues. Trimming stripped 0 bases from V and 6 bases from J, with 3 bases between. CDR3 sequence: CATSRDAQPQHF. In nucleotides, the CDR3 is TGTGCCACCAGCAGAGATGCTCAGCCCCAGCATTTT.

This chain uses TRBV7-3 with TRBJ1-2; 8 nucleotides agree with TRBD1. Trimming took 0 bases from V and 4 from J; bases not matched to a gene: 4. Germline CDR1 and CDR2: SGHTA and FQGTGA. This CDR3 region has 15 residues. The CDR3 loop is CASSLTAGGVYGYTF. The CDR3 DNA is TGTGCCAGCAGCTTAACTGCAGGGGGCGTCTATGGCTACACCTTC. The variable domain in full, completed from reference TRBV7-3 and TRBJ1-2, reads GAGVSQTPSNKVTEKGKYVELRCDPISGHTALYWYRQSLGQGPEFLIYFQGTGAADDSGLPNDRFFAVRPEGSVSTLKIQRTERGDSAVYLCASSLTAGGVYGYTFGSGTRLTVV.

CDR3 amino acids: CAISEDSLGPQHF. The CDR3 nucleotides read TGTGCCATCAGTGAAGACAGCTTAGGGCCCCAGCATTTT. The genes are TRBV10-3 and TRBJ1-5; possibly TRBD1 for D (5 bases). Trimming removed 3 bases at V and 9 bases at J, with 12 bases between. The CDR3 extends over 13 amino acids. The germline gives CDR1 ENHRY, CDR2 SYGVKD.

This clone came up a few times. The chain recombines TRBV5-4 with TRBJ1-1; no definite D call. V was pared by 6 bases and J by 1 base, with 13 bases between. CDR3 length equals 14 residues. Germline loops: CDR1 SGHNT, CDR2 YYREEE (reference sequence). CDR3 residues: CASTFLGRNTEAFF. CDR3 DNA sequence: TGTGCCAGCACCTTTCTCGGGAGGAACACTGAAGCTTTCTTT.

The V gene is TRBV10-3, the J gene TRBJ1-1; no clear D gene. Germline assignment: CDR1 ENHRY and CDR2 SYGVKD. The CDR3 totals 12 residues. The ends were cut back, 2 bases at V and 5 bases at J, with 6 bases in the middle. This CDR3 reads CAISEVGTEAFF. In nucleotides, the CDR3 is TGTGCCATCAGTGAGGTCGGGACTGAAGCTTTCTTT.